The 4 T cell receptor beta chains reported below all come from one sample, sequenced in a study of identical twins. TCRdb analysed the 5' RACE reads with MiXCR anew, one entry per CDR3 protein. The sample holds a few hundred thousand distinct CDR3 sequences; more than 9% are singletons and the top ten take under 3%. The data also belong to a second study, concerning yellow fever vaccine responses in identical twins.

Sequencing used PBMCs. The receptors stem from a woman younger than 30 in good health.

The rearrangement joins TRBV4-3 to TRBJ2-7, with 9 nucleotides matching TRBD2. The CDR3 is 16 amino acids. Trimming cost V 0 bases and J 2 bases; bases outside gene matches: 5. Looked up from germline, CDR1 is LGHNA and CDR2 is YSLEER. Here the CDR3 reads CASSQEPSGTPYEQYF. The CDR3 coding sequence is TGCGCCAGCAGCCAAGAGCCTAGCGGGACCCCCTACGAGCAGTACTTC.

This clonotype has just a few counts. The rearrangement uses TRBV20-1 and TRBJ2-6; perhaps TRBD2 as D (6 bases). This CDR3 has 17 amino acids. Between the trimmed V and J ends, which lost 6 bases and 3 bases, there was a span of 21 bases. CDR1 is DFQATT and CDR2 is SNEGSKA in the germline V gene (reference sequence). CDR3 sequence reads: CSAKDGEVVVGANVLTF. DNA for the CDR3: TGCAGTGCAAAAGACGGGGAGGTAGTCGTTGGGGCCAACGTCCTGACTTTC.

CDR3 coding DNA: TGTGCCTCGGGAGGAAACCAAGAGACCCAGTACTTC. This sequence encodes CASGGNQETQYF. J is TRBJ2-5 and V is TRBV10-3; 7 bases are shared with TRBD2. Germline CDR1 is ENHRY and CDR2 is SYGVKD. The CDR3 has 12 amino acids. V shed 11 bases and J 0 bases; nucleotides not matched to a gene: 3.

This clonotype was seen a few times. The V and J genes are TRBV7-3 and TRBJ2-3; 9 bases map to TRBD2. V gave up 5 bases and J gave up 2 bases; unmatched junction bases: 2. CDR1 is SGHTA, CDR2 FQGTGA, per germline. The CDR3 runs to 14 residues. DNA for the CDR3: TGTGCCAGCAGCCGCGGGGGGGTCACAGATACGCAGTATTTT. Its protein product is CASSRGGVTDTQYF.